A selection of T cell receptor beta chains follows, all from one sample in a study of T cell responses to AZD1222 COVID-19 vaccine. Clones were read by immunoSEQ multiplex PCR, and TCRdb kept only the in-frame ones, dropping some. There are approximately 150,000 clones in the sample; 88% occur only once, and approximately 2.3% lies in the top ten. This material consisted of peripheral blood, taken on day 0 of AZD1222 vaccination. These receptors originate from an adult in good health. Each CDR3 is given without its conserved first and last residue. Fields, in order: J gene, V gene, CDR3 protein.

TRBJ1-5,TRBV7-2,ASSLGQTGGNQPQH
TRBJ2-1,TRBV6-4,ASSELAGVSGEQF
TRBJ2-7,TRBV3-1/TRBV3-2,ASSQEGRDRASYEQY
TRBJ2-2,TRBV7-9,ASSPRDTGELF
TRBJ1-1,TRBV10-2,ASSDRGPNTEAF
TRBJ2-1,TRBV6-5,ASSYSRTVFDEQF
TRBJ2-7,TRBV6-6,ASSRLAGALGYEQY
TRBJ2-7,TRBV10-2,ASSESGVEQY
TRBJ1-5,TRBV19,ASSTYLRDINQPQH
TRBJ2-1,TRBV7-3,ASSASGTSGRGGHNEQF
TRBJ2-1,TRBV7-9,ASSLISQSPFNEQF
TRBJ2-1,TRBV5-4,ASSLGASGTYNEQF
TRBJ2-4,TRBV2,ASSGGTSGIVAKNIQY
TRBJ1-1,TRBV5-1,ASSLRGELAEAF
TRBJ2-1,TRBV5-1,ASSFTGRGNEQF
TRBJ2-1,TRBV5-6,ASSLGLRSF
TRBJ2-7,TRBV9,ASSVEPGQGWDGQY
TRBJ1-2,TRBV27,ASRSWPGYGYT
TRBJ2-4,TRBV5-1,ASSDRTSGRSQY
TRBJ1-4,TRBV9,ASSVGWREKLF
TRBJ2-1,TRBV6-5,ASTRLASSYNEQF
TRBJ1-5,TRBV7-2,ASSPGGINQPQH
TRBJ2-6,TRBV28,ASLFRGGEPSGANVLT